The TCR beta chain described here comes from a study of blood T cells in healthy people across ages (dated by TCRdb to between 2014 and 2017). Concerning the study at large: In model experiments, roughly one uniquely barcoded TCR beta cDNA molecule per two T cells was captured by template switching. The study measured age-related changes in TCR beta repertoire diversity using deep sequencing normalized with unique cDNA molecular identifiers. The donors were divided into four age groups: young (average approximately 15 years), middle-aged (roughly 42), aged (about 60) and long-lived (roughly 88). To avoid experimental bias, donors of different ages were spread randomly across the sequencing lanes. For two donors (one aged 18 to 29 and one aged 80 or older), the study analyzed two additional independent replicas of 1 million unique cDNA reads from the same blood draw. What the authors observed across the whole study: Because donor CMV infection status was unknown, age-related changes in expanded clonotypes were potentially confounded. Total diversity estimates from one million sequenced T cells were considered lower bounds and underestimates. The long-lived group showed more naive CD4+ T cells, fewer expanded clones and increased TCR diversity than the aged group, suggesting age selection. Conclusive comparison of naive and antigen-experienced compartments was prevented by the profiling of bulk unsorted PBMCs. Observed TCR beta diversity per million T cells fell roughly linearly with age, and a significant reduction was already apparent by age around 36. A strong correlation was found between observed TCR beta diversity and the percentage of naive T cells measured by flow cytometry.

This clonotype was seen more than once but under ten times. Its antigen remains unidentified. Base-call qualities are not available, and no considerably larger clone is one nucleotide away. The donors were around 39 Caucasian individuals from Russia, aged about 6 to 95 years, who were systemically healthy. Each donor gave 8.5 to 10 milliliters of peripheral blood, collected into EDTA-treated Vacutainer tubes. Ficoll-Paque density-gradient centrifugation was used to isolate PBMCs, with at least 6 million obtained per sample. Trizol reagent was used to extract total RNA from the PBMCs, yielding at least 6 micrograms per sample. For every donor, flow cytometry on a PBMC aliquot measured the percentage of naive CD45RAhigh/CD27high T cells. The CDR3 sequence holds 16 residues, the cysteine and phenylalanine included. CDR3 DNA only is kept here, 48 bases in frame from base 1. Ends trimmed: V by 5 bases, J by 2 bases; bases unmatched to a gene: 4. CDR1 and CDR2 (WNHNN, SYGVQD) derive from the germline V gene (reference sequence).

The library relied on 5' RACE. Reads for this sample came from an Illumina HiSeq 2500. A second PCR of about 7 to 12 cycles was performed with a sample-barcoded 5' primer and a J-beta primer mix. A unique molecular identifier was introduced onto each TCR beta cDNA molecule by a template-switch 5' adaptor carrying 12 random nucleotides. Each sample yielded at least 3 million CDR3-containing paired-end reads. First-strand cDNA was synthesized from all RNA with the Mint cDNA synthesis kit, primed by a TRBC-specific oligonucleotide. Following uracil-DNA glycosylase treatment, all cDNA underwent a first 18-cycle PCR with the universal primers M1SS and BC2_uni_R. On the authors' methods: For normalization, 1 million high-quality reads were randomly selected from each sample, with every read carrying a distinct molecular identifier. Reads sharing molecular identifiers were discarded rather than binned into consensus sequences. MiTCR, with a Q25 quality threshold and the strictest error-elimination algorithm, was used for CDR3 identification, clonotype clustering and error correction. A nonparametric unseen species model with Euler transformation was used to estimate lower-bound total TCR beta diversity. The raw public data were reprocessed by TCRdb itself: fastp quality trimming at Q25, MiXCR clonotype calling, in-frame beta chains only. Entries are consolidated by CDR3 protein sequence, retaining the most common genes and DNA. Here the V and J calls rest on TCRdb's processing, not on the authors' analysis. Here the sample has 720,000 or so distinct CDR3 sequences; 40% to 45% occur a single time. Approximately 31% of the sample comes from the top ten.

Sequencing was performed on blood. The sequence was collected from an older man in good health. The rearrangement joined TRBV10-1 to TRBJ2-2; the junction holds 11 bases that match TRBD2. The nucleotide sequence is TGCGCCAGCAGTCCTAGCGGGAGGCCTAACACCGGGGAGCTGTTTTTT. Its amino acids are CASSPSGRPNTGELFF.